The 32 T cell receptor beta chains below were found in one sample sequenced in a study of blood T cell repertoires in COVID-19. Clones were read by immunoSEQ multiplex PCR, and TCRdb kept only the in-frame ones, dropping some. Of fewer than 400,000 clones in the sample, over 75% were seen once. Source material: PBMCs or T cells enriched from blood (not recorded which). The receptors stem from a man aged 25-40 years who had recovered from COVID-19.

The chain uses TRBV9 and TRBJ2-2; D remains ambiguous. The CDR3 length is 14 residues. Per the germline V gene, CDR1 is SGDLS and CDR2 is YYNGEE. The V end lost 4 bases, the J end lost 6 bases, and 13 bases lay between the germline ends. This chain's CDR3 is CASSPVLVSGELFF. The CDR3 DNA sequence: TGTGCCAGCAGCCCCGTTTTAGTATCCGGGGAGCTGTTTTTT.

This sequence joins TRBV10-1 and TRBJ2-1, with TRBD2 matching 11 bases. With V trimmed by 8 bases and J by 4 bases, 7 bases remained unmatched. The CDR3 covers 15 residues. Germline CDR1 is WNHNN and CDR2 is SYGVQD (reference sequence). The CDR3 region is CASGDSGGAYNEQFF. The CDR3 region has the DNA TGCGCCAGCGGGGATAGCGGGGGGGCTTACAATGAGCAGTTCTTC.

Points on this clone: Other DNA sequences within the sample encode an identical CDR3. The chain recombines TRBV3-1 (or the pseudogene TRBV3-2) with TRBJ1-6, with 8 nucleotides matching TRBD1. The CDR3 extends over 15 amino acids. Germline V CDR1 and CDR2: LGHDT, YNNKEL (reference sequence). V was clipped by 2 bases and J by 5 bases; unmatched bases: 2. CDR3 bases: TGTGCCAGCAGCCAAACAGGGGGGAATAATTCACCCCTCCACTTT. Translated: CASSQTGGNNSPLHF.

This clone was counted only a few times. V usage is TRBV19 and J usage is TRBJ1-1, with 12 positions matching TRBD1. Germline lookup yields CDR1 LNHDA and CDR2 SQIVND (reference sequence). After removal of 9 bases from V and 0 bases from J, the junction contained 2 bases not matched to a gene. The CDR3 spans 14 residues. The CDR3, as DNA: TGTGCCAGCTGGGACAGGGGGCTGAACACTGAAGCTTTCTTT. Residues: CASWDRGLNTEAFF.

The V and J genes are TRBV7-8 and TRBJ1-2, with 9 bases that match TRBD1. The V gene's germline CDR1 is SGHVS and CDR2 FQNEAQ. The CDR3 runs to 15 residues. The V segment lost 5 bases and the J segment 3 bases; nucleotides outside the gene matches: 7. This CDR3 reads CASSRRDRADYGYTF. The CDR3 DNA sequence: TGTGCCAGCAGCAGACGGGACAGGGCGGACTATGGCTACACCTTC.

The V and J genes are TRBV2 and TRBJ1-1; D may be TRBD1 (6 bases). Per germline, CDR1 SNHLY and CDR2 FYNNEI. The CDR3 runs 15 residues. V lost 8 bases and J 5 bases, leaving 21 bases between the germline ends. The CDR3 DNA reads TGTGCCAGCCTTTTAAACGAACAGGGAGCTACTGAAGCTTTCTTT. This encodes CASLLNEQGATEAFF. The full variable domain, in which reference TRBV2 and TRBJ1-1 provide the parts outside the CDR3, is EPEVTQTPSHQVTQMGQEVILRCVPISNHLYFYWYRQILGQKVEFLVSFYNNEISEKSEIFDDQFSVERPDGSNFTLKIRSTKLEDSAMYFCASLLNEQGATEAFFGQGTRLTVV.

V is TRBV30 and J is TRBJ1-2, with a possible D match to TRBD1 (5 bases). With 1 base removed from V and 4 bases from J, the gap between germline ends came to 13 bases. The CDR3 is 14 residues long. The germline V gene encodes CDR1 GTSNPN and CDR2 SVGIG (reference sequence). The CDR3 region has the DNA TGTGCCTGGAGTGGACACAGGAGAAGCTATGGCTACACCTTC. It codes for CAWSGHRRSYGYTF.

The gene calls are TRBV9 and TRBJ2-1, with 15 bases aligning to TRBD2. Trimming took 3 bases from V and 3 from J; bases not matched to a gene: 7. The CDR3 covers 18 residues. Germline V gene data show CDR1 as SGDLS and CDR2 as YYNGEE. CDR3 sequence (DNA): TGTGCCAGCAGCGCCAGGACTAGCGGGGGGGCAGGCTACAATGAGCAGTTCTTC. Its protein product is CASSARTSGGAGYNEQFF.

This chain connects TRBV12-3 or TRBV12-4 to TRBJ2-1, with a weak D call TRBD1 (5 bases). There are 13 residues in the CDR3. The V end lost 1 base, the J end lost 10 bases, and 11 bases lay between the germline ends. CDR3 nucleotides: TGTGCCAGCAGTTTAGACAGGCCAGTCGAGCAGTTCTTC. Protein sequence: CASSLDRPVEQFF.

The chain joins TRBV4-2 to TRBJ1-2; D is unclear. The CDR3 runs 16 residues. Germline V gene sequence: CDR1 LGHNA, CDR2 YNFKEQ. The ends were cut back, 3 bases at V and 8 bases at J, with 22 bases in the middle. The CDR3: CASSHSTKAGTQGYTF. DNA of the CDR3: TGTGCCAGCAGCCATTCAACAAAGGCAGGAACTCAGGGCTACACCTTC.

The sample holds a few counts of this clone. The rearrangement uses TRBV19 and TRBJ2-7, with 9 positions matching TRBD1. The length of the CDR3 is 14 residues. The junction had 8 bases not matched to a gene; V was cut back by 5 bases and J by 6 bases. CDR1 LNHDA and CDR2 SQIVND come from the germline V gene (reference sequence). Here the CDR3 DNA reads TGTGCCAGTAGTCCCGGGACAGGGTTCGGCGAGCAGTACTTC. Translating gives CASSPGTGFGEQYF.

J is TRBJ2-4 and V is TRBV15; D uncertain. CDR1 and CDR2 from the germline V gene are LNHNV and YYDKDF (reference sequence). Trimming removed 3 bases from V and 7 bases from J, with 13 bases in between. CDR3 size: 14 residues. The CDR3 reads CATSRTPRSNIQYF. The CDR3, as DNA: TGTGCCACCAGCAGGACTCCAAGAAGTAACATTCAGTACTTC.

The rearrangement joins TRBV5-1 to TRBJ2-6, with D perhaps matching TRBD2 (6 bases). The CDR3 length is 16 residues. With 1 base removed from V and 1 base from J, the gap between germline ends came to 9 bases. Germline lookup yields CDR1 SGHRS and CDR2 YFSETQ. The CDR3: CASSLREISGANVLTF. The CDR3 region has the DNA TGCGCCAGCAGCTTGCGGGAGATATCTGGGGCCAACGTCCTGACTTTC.

The chain combines TRBV10-1 with TRBJ2-2; no reliable D call. Between the trimmed V and J ends, which lost 2 bases and 8 bases, there was a span of 9 bases. The CDR3 sequence is 13 residues long. Germline V lookup: CDR1 WNHNN, CDR2 SYGVQD (reference sequence). CDR3 in DNA: TGCGCCAGCAGTGAGACCCCCGGGGGGGAGCTGTTTTTT. This translates into CASSETPGGELFF.

The V gene is TRBV30, the J gene TRBJ1-3; D remains ambiguous. Germline assignment: CDR1 GTSNPN and CDR2 SVGIG (reference sequence). This CDR3 is built from 12 residues. Trimming stripped 4 bases from V and 1 base from J, with 5 bases between. The CDR3 nucleotides are TGTGCCTGGATTTCATCTGGAAACACCATATATTTT. Translating gives CAWISSGNTIYF. The complete variable domain, with remaining parts taken from reference TRBV30 and TRBJ1-3, reads SQTIHQWPATLVQPVGSPLSLECTVEGTSNPNLYWYRQAAGRGLQLLFYSVGIGQISSEVPQNLSASRPQDRQFILSSKKLLLSDSGFYLCAWISSGNTIYFGEGSWLTVV.

The chain has TRBV6-2 or TRBV6-3 and TRBJ2-7; 8 nucleotides align to TRBD1. The CDR3 loop spans 14 amino acids. V lost 6 bases to trimming and J lost 2 bases; unmatched junction nucleotides: 6. Germline V gene lookup returns CDR1 MNHEY and CDR2 SVGEGT. DNA of the CDR3: TGTGCCAGCAGCCGACAGGGGTCAGCCTACGAGCAGTACTTC. Residues: CASSRQGSAYEQYF.

The chain joins TRBV11-1 to TRBJ2-3; 10 bases map to TRBD1. Trimming at V came to 8 bases and at J to 8 bases, leaving 10 bases not matched to a gene. The CDR3 has 14 amino acids. The germline gives CDR1 SGHAT, CDR2 FQDESV (reference sequence). DNA of the CDR3: TGTGCCAGCGGATCCCGGGACAGGGGTGGTACGCAGTATTTT. Its translation: CASGSRDRGGTQYF.

CDR3 loop: CASTDRVSGNTIYF. The DNA for the CDR3 is TGTGCCAGTACGGACAGGGTCTCTGGAAACACCATATATTTT. The chain employs TRBV19 and TRBJ1-3; TRBD1 matches 8 bases. Germline CDR1 and CDR2: LNHDA and SQIVND (reference sequence). CDR3 length equals 14 residues. V was clipped by 7 bases and J by 0 bases; unmatched bases: 2.

The chain carries TRBV10-1 and TRBJ2-5; 7 bases match TRBD2. The CDR3 spans 13 residues. Germline CDR1 is WNHNN and CDR2 is SYGVQD (reference sequence). Losses at the gene ends were 4 bases for V and 4 bases for J; bases not matched to a gene: 3. The CDR3 DNA reads as TGCGCCAGCAGTGCGGCGGGGGTAGAGACCCAGTACTTC. Protein product: CASSAAGVETQYF.

The V gene is TRBV5-1, the J gene TRBJ1-6, with TRBD1 identical over 10 bases. Germline values: CDR1 SGHRS, CDR2 YFSETQ. V dropped 4 bases and J dropped 10; count of bases not matched to a gene: 8. This CDR3 has 15 amino acids. The CDR3 loop is CASSRPDRGKSPLHF. CDR3 sequence (DNA): TGCGCCAGCAGCCGACCGGACAGGGGGAAGTCACCCCTCCACTTT.

J is TRBJ2-1 and V is TRBV27; 9 bases line up with TRBD1. J was trimmed by 9 bases and V by 2 bases; bases with no gene match: 11. This CDR3 contains 16 residues. Germline values: CDR1 MNHEY, CDR2 SMNVEV (reference sequence). CDR3 protein: CASSLRTTGGGGEQFF. For the CDR3, the DNA is TGTGCCAGCAGTTTACGTACGACAGGGGGTGGCGGTGAGCAGTTCTTC.

This chain joins TRBV19 and TRBJ2-2; D is ambiguous. With 5 bases removed from V and 1 base from J, the gap between germline ends came to 5 bases. Germline CDR1 LNHDA, CDR2 SQIVND (reference sequence). CDR3 length: 13 residues. The CDR3 sequence is CASSVQNTGELFF. In nucleotides, the CDR3 is TGTGCCAGTAGTGTACAGAACACCGGGGAGCTGTTTTTT.

The chain is built from TRBV19 and TRBJ2-7; no definite D call. This CDR3 region has 16 residues. V dropped 7 bases and J dropped 0 bases, with 19 bases sitting between them. The germline CDR1 and CDR2 sequences are LNHDA and SQIVND (reference sequence). The CDR3 DNA is TGTGCCAGTACTCCAGACTCGGCATTTAGCTCCTACGAGCAGTACTTC. Translated: CASTPDSAFSSYEQYF.

This clone appeared once. The V call is TRBV9, the J call TRBJ1-4; D uncertain. Trimming shortened V by 3 bases and J by 0 bases, and 12 bases separated the two germline ends. Germline CDR1 and CDR2: SGDLS and YYNGEE. The CDR3 sequence is 16 residues long. CDR3 region: CASSEHPLATNEKLFF. The CDR3 coding sequence is TGTGCCAGCAGCGAGCACCCACTCGCAACTAATGAAAAACTGTTTTTT.

CDR3 nucleotides: TGCGCCAGCAGCCCTGAGTCAGGTGGAGGAAGCTATGGCTACACCTTC. It translates to CASSPESGGGSYGYTF. The chain couples TRBV4-1 to TRBJ1-2; no firm D call. This CDR3 contains 16 residues. V dropped 4 bases and J dropped 4 bases, with 19 bases sitting between them. Germline V gives CDR1 MGHRA, CDR2 YSYEKL.

The chain couples TRBV5-6 to TRBJ2-4, with D tentatively TRBD1 (7 bases). Trimming shortened V by 1 base and J by 6 bases, and 14 bases separated the two germline ends. Germline V gene data show CDR1 as SGHDT and CDR2 as YYEEEE. This CDR3 spans 15 amino acids. The DNA of the CDR3 is TGTGCCAGCAGCTTGTGGGGTCAGGGGGGAAACATTCAGTACTTC. As protein: CASSLWGQGGNIQYF. Variable domain in full (rest from reference TRBV5-6 and TRBJ2-4): DAGVTQSPTHLIKTRGQQVTLRCSPKSGHDTVSWYQQALGQGPQFIFQYYEEEERQRGNFPDRFSGHQFPNYSSELNVNALLLGDSALYLCASSLWGQGGNIQYFGAGTRLSVL.

This clone was detected a few times. V and J are TRBV10-3 and TRBJ1-2; 9 nucleotides match TRBD1. CDR1 ENHRY and CDR2 SYGVKD come from the germline V gene. Trimming cost V 0 bases and J 4 bases; bases outside gene matches: 6. The CDR3 extends over 16 amino acids. The CDR3 reads CAISESTGTGSYGYTF. CDR3 coding DNA: TGTGCCATCAGTGAGTCGACGGGGACAGGGTCCTATGGCTACACCTTC.

Of note for this clone: Other DNA variants within this sample encode the same CDR3. The chain couples TRBV5-1 to TRBJ2-3; D remains ambiguous. V was pared by 5 bases and J by 5 bases, with 6 bases between. The CDR3 totals 11 residues. Per germline, CDR1 SGHRS and CDR2 YFSETQ. CDR3 region: CASRSGDTQYF. CDR3 nucleotides: TGCGCCAGCAGATCAGGAGATACGCAGTATTTT.

J is TRBJ1-2 and V is TRBV7-2, with 9 bases aligning to TRBD1. The CDR3 sequence is 17 residues long. The germline gives CDR1 SGHTA, CDR2 FQGNSA. With 1 base clipped from V and 4 bases from J, the junction kept 10 bases outside the gene matches. This CDR3 reads CASSLEQGAAPIYGYTF. The CDR3 region has the DNA TGTGCCAGCAGCTTAGAACAGGGGGCCGCACCCATCTATGGCTACACCTTC.

The chain couples TRBV19 to TRBJ1-5; 7 positions match TRBD1. The CDR3 is 15 residues long. The germline gives CDR1 LNHDA, CDR2 SQIVND (reference sequence). The junction had 6 bases not matched to a gene; V was cut back by 5 bases and J by 2 bases. The CDR3: CASSHDREGNQPQHF. CDR3 bases: TGTGCCAGTAGTCACGACAGGGAAGGCAATCAGCCCCAGCATTTT.

The J gene is TRBJ1-2, the V gene TRBV3-1 (or the pseudogene TRBV3-2), with 9 bases matching TRBD1. This CDR3 has 17 amino acids. Germline assignment: CDR1 LGHDT and CDR2 YNNKEL (reference sequence). Unmatched junction bases numbered 15, after V lost 4 bases and J lost 6 bases. The CDR3 nucleotides are TGTGCCAGCAGCCGGTCCCTGAACCGGCGGACAGGGGATGGCTACACCTTC. This encodes CASSRSLNRRTGDGYTF.

There are a few counts of this clone. Here the CDR3 reads CASSMGDSSGNTIYF. The CDR3 DNA sequence: TGTGCCAGTAGTATGGGGGACAGCTCTGGAAACACCATATATTTT. The rearrangement links TRBV19 to TRBJ1-3; 7 nucleotides align to TRBD1. CDR3 length: 15 residues. CDR1 is LNHDA, CDR2 SQIVND, per germline (reference sequence). With 3 bases clipped from V and 0 bases from J, the junction kept 2 bases outside the gene matches. The entire variable domain, with the rest obtained from reference TRBV19 and TRBJ1-3, is as follows: DGGITQSPKYLFRKEGQNVTLSCEQNLNHDAMYWYRQDPGQGLRLIYYSQIVNDFQKGDIAEGYSVSREKKESFPLTVTSAQKNPTAFYLCASSMGDSSGNTIYFGEGSWLTVV.